This T cell receptor beta chain was sequenced for a study of vaccination and CD4 T cells after COVID-19. The overall study: Post-COVID samples had a sampling time that fell a median approximately 93 days after diagnosis (range 35 to 161). Blood was drawn a median around 72 days post second dose, range 14 to 241.

The Oncomine TCR Beta short-read assay was applied to DNA of cultured CD4+ T cells. TCRdb analysed the PCR reads with MiXCR anew, one entry per CDR3 protein. Of roughly 12,000 distinct CDR3 sequences listed, roughly a third are singletons. Specified treatment: approximately 9-day PBMC culture with coronavirus spike peptide pools or control peptides (ViraFEST assay). Vaccination was preceded and followed by negative nucleocapsid antibodies in healthy vaccine recipients, showing no prior SARS-CoV-2 infection. The CDR3 totals 14 residues. V dropped 7 bases and J dropped 2 bases, with 12 bases sitting between them. As regards this clonotype: Its antigen is not known.

The sequence was collected from a human donor who received a COVID-19 vaccine. This sequence joins TRBV12-3 or TRBV12-4 and TRBJ1-5, with D unclear. The sample in question was CD4+ T cells from blood, cultured in vitro, obtained before SARS-CoV-2 vaccination. The CDR3, as DNA: TGTGCCAGCACCATGAGGGTTGGCAATCAGCCCCAGCATTTT. It translates to CASTMRVGNQPQHF.